One sample yielded the 27 T cell receptor beta chains listed below, sequenced in a study of cytomegalovirus exposure and HLA in healthy donors. 60 Vbeta and 13 Jbeta primers were used in PCR. Repertoires were generated with immunoSEQ multiplex PCR, while TCRdb's copy carries only in-frame clones and drops some. The data show 100,000 to 150,000 clones, about three quarters seen once. Sequences were obtained from PBMCs. The receptors originated from a man in his fifties or sixties in good health and CMV-seronegative.

The chain joins TRBV11-2 to TRBJ2-1, with D perhaps matching TRBD1 (6 bases). The germline gives CDR1 SGHAT, CDR2 FQNNGV. This CDR3 spans 15 amino acids. V was cut by 2 bases and J by 4 bases, with 12 bases left in between. As DNA, the CDR3 is TGTGCCAGCAGCTTATTTACAGGGAAGTACAATGAGCAGTTCTTC. Translation gives CASSLFTGKYNEQFF.

The J gene is TRBJ2-2, the V gene TRBV21-1; the table gives TRBD2 as D, unverified against the DNA. TRBV21-1 is flagged as a pseudogene. The CDR3 extends over 21 amino acids. The CDR3 here is CASSKAVGLGKGLEVTGELFF. The CDR3 bases are TGTGCCAGCAGCAAAGCGGTGGGCTTGGGCAAGGGACTAGAGGTTACCGGGGAGCTGTTTTTT.

In its sample, this clone was seen once. The rearrangement links TRBV1 to TRBJ2-3; the table gives TRBD2 as D, unverified against the DNA. TRBV1 is a pseudogene locus. The CDR3 covers 18 residues. The CDR3, as DNA: TGCACCAGCAGCTATCTGACTAGCGGGGGGTCCCCTGGAGATACGCAGTATTTT. Its translation: CTSSYLTSGGSPGDTQYF.

V and J are TRBV7-8 and TRBJ2-1, with D maybe TRBD1 (6 bases). V lost 4 bases to trimming and J lost 4 bases, with 17 bases between them. Germline V gives CDR1 SGHVS, CDR2 FQNEAQ. The CDR3 runs to 16 residues. The CDR3 loop is CASSSTSGTLYNEQFF. As DNA, the CDR3 is TGTGCCAGCAGCTCGACCTCCGGGACACTTTACAATGAGCAGTTCTTC. Looking up the rest from reference TRBV7-8 and TRBJ2-1 gives the full variable domain: GAGVSQSPRYKVAKRGQDVALRCDPISGHVSLFWYQQALGQGPEFLTYFQNEAQLDKSGLPSDRFFAERPEGSVSTLKIQRTQQEDSAVYLCASSSTSGTLYNEQFFGPGTRLTVL.

The chain uses TRBV2 and TRBJ2-5, with 9 bases fitting TRBD1. The CDR3 is made up of 14 amino acids. J gave up 5 bases and V 8 bases, and 9 bases lay outside the gene matches. Germline V gene sequence: CDR1 SNHLY, CDR2 FYNNEI. This chain's CDR3 is CASGPTGGRETQYF. The DNA of the CDR3 is TGTGCCAGCGGTCCGACAGGGGGGCGCGAGACCCAGTACTTC.

As regards this clone: The junction departs from germline at one end; a sequencing error may be responsible. V gene TRBV5-1 combines with J gene TRBJ1-2; D not certain. In germline, CDR1 is SGHRS, CDR2 YFSETQ. This CDR3 region has 14 residues. In nucleotides, the CDR3 is TGCGCCGGCAGCGTCCCATTAGAGAACTATGGCTACACCTTC. This gives the protein CAGSVPLENYGYTF.

The chain employs TRBV2 and TRBJ2-5; TRBD2 matches 9 bases. V shed 3 bases, J shed 9 bases, and the junction held 11 bases outside the gene matches. Germline-derived CDR1 and CDR2 are SNHLY and FYNNEI. The CDR3 is 15 residues long. CDR3 coding DNA: TGTGCCAGCAGTGAGGTACCTAGCGGGGCAGGGGCCCAGTACTTC. Amino acid sequence: CASSEVPSGAGAQYF.

The rearrangement joins TRBV27 to TRBJ1-5; no reliable D call. This CDR3 has 15 residues. Germline V gene lookup returns CDR1 MNHEY and CDR2 SMNVEV (reference sequence). Trimming took 4 bases from V and 0 from J, leaving 10 bases between them. Written as DNA, the CDR3 is TGTGCCAGCAGTTATAGTGGAGATAGCAATCAGCCCCAGCATTTT. Protein product: CASSYSGDSNQPQHF.

V usage is TRBV19 and J usage is TRBJ1-5, with TRBD1 as a possible D gene (5 bases). Germline V gene data show CDR1 as LNHDA and CDR2 as SQIVND (reference sequence). The CDR3 extends over 14 amino acids. With 3 bases removed from V and 11 bases from J, the gap between germline ends came to 17 bases. This CDR3 is CASSMGPTGGAQHF. In DNA form, the CDR3 reads TGTGCCAGTAGTATGGGGCCCACCGGGGGAGCCCAGCATTTT.

The rearrangement links TRBV5-5 to TRBJ2-2, with 7 positions matching TRBD2. The germline V gene has CDR1 SGHKS and CDR2 YYEKEE (reference sequence). This CDR3 has 15 amino acids. The V and J ends lost 6 bases and 5 bases, in that order; junction bases with no gene match: 10. CDR3 coding DNA: TGTGCCAGCACCCCATGGATGGGGGGGACCGGGGAGCTGTTTTTT. It is translated as CASTPWMGGTGELFF.

This clone was counted between two and nine times. The V call is TRBV16, the J call TRBJ1-1, with D hard to call. From germline, CDR1 is KGHSY and CDR2 FQNENV. The V end was cut by 2 bases, the J end by 4 bases, with 11 bases between. This CDR3 has 14 amino acids. The CDR3 DNA is TGTGCCAGCAGCCAAAATCGCGGGGTCACTGAAGCTTTCTTT. As protein: CASSQNRGVTEAFF.

The chain carries TRBV6-1 and TRBJ1-2; 7 nucleotides match TRBD1. CDR3 length equals 13 residues. Germline V gene sequence: CDR1 MNHNS, CDR2 SASEGT. Trimming removed 1 base from V and 6 bases from J; junction bases left unmatched: 2. CDR3 nucleotide sequence: TGTGCCAGCAGTGAAGACAGGGGCCATGGCTACACCTTC. Translation: CASSEDRGHGYTF.

This chain links TRBV6-1 with TRBJ1-5; D is unclear. The CDR3 consists of 14 residues. The germline V gene has CDR1 MNHNS and CDR2 SASEGT. Between the trimmed V and J ends, which lost 1 base and 3 bases, there was a span of 7 bases. This CDR3 is CASSEGTHNQPQHF. The DNA for the CDR3 is TGTGCCAGCAGTGAAGGAACACACAATCAGCCCCAGCATTTT.

The chain carries TRBV5-1 and TRBJ2-7; tentatively, D is TRBD1 (6 bases). Deletions cut 3 bases from V and 4 bases from J, with 11 bases between. In germline, CDR1 is SGHRS, CDR2 YFSETQ. This CDR3 comprises 13 residues. The CDR3 loop reads CASSSGTRYEQYF. For the CDR3, the DNA is TGCGCCAGCAGCTCCGGGACAAGGTACGAGCAGTACTTC.

This sequence joins TRBV9 and TRBJ1-2; D is possibly TRBD1 (6 bases). The germline gives CDR1 SGDLS, CDR2 YYNGEE. This CDR3 region has 14 residues. The V and J ends lost 4 bases and 3 bases respectively, with 13 bases between them. CDR3 nucleotide sequence: TGTGCCAGCAGCACTACAGGGCGCGACTATGGCTACACCTTC. Its translation: CASSTTGRDYGYTF.

The chain links TRBV19 to TRBJ1-5; D perhaps matches TRBD1 (5 bases). This CDR3 is 17 amino acids long. CDR1 is LNHDA and CDR2 is SQIVND in the germline V gene (reference sequence). The V end lost 5 bases, the J end lost 4 bases, and 21 bases lay between the germline ends. CDR3 DNA sequence: TGTGCCAGTAGTCCCGGCCAGGGTGTGATTGGGAATCAGCCCCAGCATTTT. It specifies CASSPGQGVIGNQPQHF.

This clone occurred once. The chain uses TRBV4-3 and TRBJ2-1; a possible D gene is TRBD2 (6 bases). Germline lookup yields CDR1 LGHNA and CDR2 YSLEER. V was pared by 3 bases and J by 3 bases, with 21 bases between. This CDR3 is built from 18 residues. This CDR3 is CASSHRRDTRDFYNEQFF. The CDR3 coding sequence is TGCGCCAGCAGCCATCGAAGAGACACAAGGGACTTCTACAATGAGCAGTTCTTC.

The chain recombines TRBV10-3 with TRBJ1-1, with D possibly TRBD1 on 5 matching bases. Trimming left V 0 bases short and J 6 bases short, with 17 bases between. Germline assignment: CDR1 ENHRY and CDR2 SYGVKD. This CDR3 comprises 16 residues. In nucleotides, the CDR3 is TGTGCCATCAGTGAGTCGACTCCACAAATAGGGGCTGAAGCTTTCTTT. It codes for CAISESTPQIGAEAFF.

The CDR3: CASSFASGGYTDTQYF. For the CDR3, the DNA is TGCGCCAGCAGTTTCGCTAGCGGGGGATACACAGATACGCAGTATTTT. The rearrangement links TRBV10-1 to TRBJ2-3, with 10 bases fitting TRBD2. From germline, CDR1 is WNHNN and CDR2 SYGVQD (reference sequence). Trimming at V came to 5 bases and at J to 2 bases, leaving 7 bases not matched to a gene. This CDR3 is built from 16 residues.

There are a few counts of this clone. V gene TRBV9 combines with J gene TRBJ2-6, with 9 nucleotides matching TRBD1. Germline V lookup: CDR1 SGDLS, CDR2 YYNGEE. The CDR3 covers 19 residues. Trimming took 0 bases from V and 0 from J; bases not matched to a gene: 7. The CDR3, as DNA: TGTGCCAGCAGCGTAGATCTGAGGGACAGGGCCTCTGGGGCCAACGTCCTGACTTTC. This codes for CASSVDLRDRASGANVLTF. Looking up the rest from reference TRBV9 and TRBJ2-6 gives the full variable domain: DSGVTQTPKHLITATGQRVTLRCSPRSGDLSVYWYQQSLDQGLQFLIQYYNGEERAKGNILERFSAQQFPDLHSELNLSSLELGDSALYFCASSVDLRDRASGANVLTFGAGSRLTVL.

The V and J genes are TRBV9 and TRBJ2-1; 8 nucleotides agree with TRBD1. Per the germline V gene, CDR1 is SGDLS and CDR2 is YYNGEE. This CDR3 has 14 residues. Trimming took 4 bases from V and 7 from J; bases not matched to a gene: 7. CDR3 nucleotide sequence: TGTGCCAGCAGCCCACGGACAGGGCAGAATGAGCAGTTCTTC. Its protein is CASSPRTGQNEQFF. The entire variable domain, with the rest obtained from reference TRBV9 and TRBJ2-1, is as follows: DSGVTQTPKHLITATGQRVTLRCSPRSGDLSVYWYQQSLDQGLQFLIQYYNGEERAKGNILERFSAQQFPDLHSELNLSSLELGDSALYFCASSPRTGQNEQFFGPGTRLTVL.

Turning to this clone: This CDR3 is also generated by other DNA sequences in the sample. The chain is built from TRBV28 and TRBJ2-6; D not certain. Germline CDR1 MDHEN, CDR2 SYDVKM. The germline V and J ends were trimmed by 3 bases and 2 bases, with 8 bases remaining between them. The CDR3 extends over 15 amino acids. The CDR3 reads CASSLSRTGANVLTF. The CDR3 coding sequence is TGTGCCAGCAGTTTGTCCAGAACTGGGGCCAACGTCCTGACTTTC.

The V call is TRBV19, the J call TRBJ1-1; D is possibly TRBD1 (6 bases). Per germline, CDR1 LNHDA and CDR2 SQIVND (reference sequence). Trimming took 7 bases from V and 2 from J, leaving 14 bases between them. The CDR3 sequence is 14 residues long. In nucleotides, the CDR3 is TGTGCCAGTACCGCTACAGGGTTTAACACTGAAGCTTTCTTT. Residues: CASTATGFNTEAFF.

The DNA of the CDR3 is TGTGCCAGCAGTCAGGGCTTAAAATCCGGGGAGCTGTTTTTT. Protein sequence: CASSQGLKSGELFF. V usage is TRBV6-5 and J usage is TRBJ2-2; D is perhaps TRBD1 (5 bases). The germline V gene has CDR1 MNHEY and CDR2 SVGAGI. V lost 5 bases, J lost 6 bases, and 13 bases lay in between. This CDR3 is 14 amino acids long.

This clone was seen a handful of times. This chain links TRBV5-5 with TRBJ2-7, with a possible D match to TRBD2 (7 bases). CDR1 is SGHKS and CDR2 is YYEKEE in the germline V gene (reference sequence). Trimming took 0 bases from V and 5 from J, leaving 15 bases between them. CDR3 length equals 15 residues. The CDR3 DNA sequence: TGTGCCAGCAGCTTGGAGGGGGGGAGCGTGGACGAGCAGTACTTC. This sequence encodes CASSLEGGSVDEQYF.

The chain uses TRBV19 and TRBJ1-5, with 7 bases aligning to TRBD1. The germline CDR1 and CDR2 sequences are LNHDA and SQIVND (reference sequence). The CDR3 extends over 17 amino acids. V lost 10 bases to trimming and J lost 0 bases; unmatched junction nucleotides: 15. The CDR3, as DNA: TGTGCCACTTCCGGGACAGCAAATATTGCTAGCAATCAGCCCCAGCATTTT. It is translated as CATSGTANIASNQPQHF.

The chain combines TRBV19 with TRBJ2-3; 7 nucleotides match TRBD2. Germline V gene sequence: CDR1 LNHDA, CDR2 SQIVND (reference sequence). The junction had 10 bases not matched to a gene; V was cut back by 10 bases and J by 9 bases. The CDR3 is 12 amino acids. The CDR3 here is CATGLPLGTQYF. Here the CDR3 DNA reads TGTGCCACGGGACTACCTCTAGGAACGCAGTATTTT.